Below, 8 T cell receptor beta chains from the same sample are listed, as sequenced in a study of T cell responses to AZD1222 COVID-19 vaccine. TCRdb keeps only in-frame clones here, not all; method: immunoSEQ multiplex PCR. The top ten clones hold almost 8% of a sample with 20,000 to 30,000 clones, roughly nine tenths of them seen once. The sequences come from peripheral blood, collected 28 days after the second AZD1222 dose. The receptors here all came from an adult who received the AZD1222 COVID-19 vaccine.

The V and J genes are TRBV3-1 (or the pseudogene TRBV3-2) and TRBJ2-2; TRBD2 agrees at 8 bases. Germline lookup yields CDR1 LGHDT and CDR2 YNNKEL (reference sequence). This CDR3 has 15 amino acids. Unmatched junction bases numbered 2, after V lost 4 bases and J lost 1 base. The chain's CDR3 is CASSLRGGNTGELFF. CDR3 DNA sequence: TGTGCCAGCAGCCTTCGGGGGGGGAACACCGGGGAGCTGTTTTTT.

The chain combines TRBV4-2 with TRBJ2-4, with 14 bases matching TRBD2. Per germline, CDR1 LGHNA and CDR2 YNFKEQ. The V segment lost 0 bases and the J segment 1 base; nucleotides outside the gene matches: 8. The CDR3 runs 20 residues. CDR3 in amino acids: CASSQDMTSGGAGAKNIQYF. In DNA form, the CDR3 reads TGTGCCAGCAGCCAAGATATGACTAGCGGGGGGGCCGGGGCCAAAAACATTCAGTACTTC.

The rearrangement links TRBV5-1 to TRBJ2-7; maybe TRBD1 (6 bases). Trimming removed 0 bases from V and 3 bases from J, with 13 bases in between. Germline V gene sequence: CDR1 SGHRS, CDR2 YFSETQ. CDR3 length: 15 residues. The CDR3 reads CASSLAQGALYEQYF. The CDR3 DNA sequence: TGCGCCAGCAGCTTGGCACAGGGCGCTCTCTACGAGCAGTACTTC.

This chain links TRBV5-8 with TRBJ2-5, with a possible D match to TRBD2 (5 bases). Trimming shortened V by 4 bases and J by 2 bases, and 18 bases separated the two germline ends. This CDR3 is 16 amino acids long. Per germline, CDR1 SGHTS and CDR2 YDEGEE. The CDR3 DNA reads TGTGCCAGCAGCCCCGGTAGCGCAAGGCTTCAAGAGACCCAGTACTTC. Translation: CASSPGSARLQETQYF. Looking up the rest from reference TRBV5-8 and TRBJ2-5 gives the full variable domain: EAGVTQSPTHLIKTRGQQATLRCSPISGHTSVYWYQQALGLGLQFLLWYDEGEERNRGNFPPRFSGRQFPNYSSELNVNALELEDSALYLCASSPGSARLQETQYFGPGTRLLVL.

The CDR3 reads CASSLVRGYTDTQYF. The CDR3 DNA reads TGTGCCAGCAGCTTAGTAAGGGGGTACACAGATACGCAGTATTTT. This chain links TRBV7-9 with TRBJ2-3, with TRBD1 as a possible D gene (6 bases). Germline V gene sequence: CDR1 SEHNR, CDR2 FQNEAQ (reference sequence). This CDR3 region has 15 residues. The germline V and J ends were trimmed by 1 base and 2 bases, with 10 bases remaining between them.

This clone was seen a single time. V and J are TRBV5-4 and TRBJ2-7; D not resolved. Germline lookup yields CDR1 SGHNT and CDR2 YYREEE (reference sequence). The CDR3 extends over 14 amino acids. Trimming removed 0 bases from V and 5 bases from J, with 12 bases in between. CDR3 in DNA: TGTGCCAGCAGCTTGGATTTCAGAGCCCACGAGCAGTACTTC. Its translation: CASSLDFRAHEQYF.

V usage is TRBV24-1 and J usage is TRBJ2-3, with 8 bases lining up with TRBD1. The trim removed 10 bases at V and 2 bases at J, leaving 1 base unmatched. CDR1 and CDR2 from the germline V gene are KGHDR and SFDVKD. The CDR3 length is 12 residues. In DNA, the CDR3 is TGTGCCACTCAGGGGGCCACAGATACGCAGTATTTT. This sequence encodes CATQGATDTQYF.

V and J are TRBV5-1 and TRBJ2-5, with TRBD2 as a possible D gene (6 bases). CDR3 length: 17 residues. CDR1 and CDR2 from the germline V gene are SGHRS and YFSETQ. Trimming removed 4 bases at V and 1 base at J, with 20 bases between. The CDR3 reads CASSQSRLGSLQETQYF. The CDR3 DNA reads TGCGCCAGCAGCCAAAGTCGACTAGGTTCACTCCAAGAGACCCAGTACTTC. Variable domain in full (rest from reference TRBV5-1 and TRBJ2-5): KAGVTQTPRYLIKTRGQQVTLSCSPISGHRSVSWYQQTPGQGLQFLFEYFSETQRNKGNFPGRFSGRQFSNSRSEMNVSTLELGDSALYLCASSQSRLGSLQETQYFGPGTRLLVL.